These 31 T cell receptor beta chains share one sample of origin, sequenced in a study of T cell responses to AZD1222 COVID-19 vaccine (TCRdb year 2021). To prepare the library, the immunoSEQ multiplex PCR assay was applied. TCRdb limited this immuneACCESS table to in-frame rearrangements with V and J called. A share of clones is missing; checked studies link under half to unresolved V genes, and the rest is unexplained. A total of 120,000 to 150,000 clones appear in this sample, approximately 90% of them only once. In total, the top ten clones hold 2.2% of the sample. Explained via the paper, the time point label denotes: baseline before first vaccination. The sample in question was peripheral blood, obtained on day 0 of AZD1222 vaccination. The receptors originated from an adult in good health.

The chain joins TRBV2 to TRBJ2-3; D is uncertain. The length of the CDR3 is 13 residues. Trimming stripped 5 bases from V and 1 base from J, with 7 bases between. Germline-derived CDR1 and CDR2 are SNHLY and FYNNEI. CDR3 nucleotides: TGTGCCAGCAGTACGGGCGGCACAGATACGCAGTATTTT. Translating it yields CASSTGGTDTQYF.

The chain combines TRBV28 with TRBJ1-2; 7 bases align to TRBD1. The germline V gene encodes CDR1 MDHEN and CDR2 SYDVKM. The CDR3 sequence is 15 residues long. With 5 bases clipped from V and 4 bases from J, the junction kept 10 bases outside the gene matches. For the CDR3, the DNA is TGTGCCAGCAGTCCCATTGGGGGGACAGCCTATGGCTACACCTTC. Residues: CASSPIGGTAYGYTF.

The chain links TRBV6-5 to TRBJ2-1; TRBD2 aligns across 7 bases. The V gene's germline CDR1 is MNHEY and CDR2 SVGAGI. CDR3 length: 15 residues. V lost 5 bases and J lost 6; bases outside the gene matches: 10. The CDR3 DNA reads TGTGCCAGCAGTATCCGACTAGCAGCCTCCAATGAGCAGTTCTTC. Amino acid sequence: CASSIRLAASNEQFF.

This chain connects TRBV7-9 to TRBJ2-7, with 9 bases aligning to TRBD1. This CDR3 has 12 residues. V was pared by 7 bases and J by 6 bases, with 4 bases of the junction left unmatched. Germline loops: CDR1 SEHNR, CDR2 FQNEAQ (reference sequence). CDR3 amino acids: CASKQGAGEQYF. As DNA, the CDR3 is TGTGCCAGCAAACAGGGGGCGGGCGAGCAGTACTTC. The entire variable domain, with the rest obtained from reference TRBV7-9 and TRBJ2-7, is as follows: DTGVSQNPRHKITKRGQNVTFRCDPISEHNRLYWYRQTLGQGPEFLTYFQNEAQLEKSRLLSDRFSAERPKGSFSTLEIQRTEQGDSAMYLCASKQGAGEQYFGPGTRLTVT.

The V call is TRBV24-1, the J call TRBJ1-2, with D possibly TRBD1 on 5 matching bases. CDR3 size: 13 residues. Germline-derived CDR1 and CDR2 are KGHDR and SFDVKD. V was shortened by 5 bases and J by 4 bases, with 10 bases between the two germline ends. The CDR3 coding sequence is TGTGCCACCAGTGTTGGGGCTGGCTATGGCTACACCTTC. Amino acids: CATSVGAGYGYTF.

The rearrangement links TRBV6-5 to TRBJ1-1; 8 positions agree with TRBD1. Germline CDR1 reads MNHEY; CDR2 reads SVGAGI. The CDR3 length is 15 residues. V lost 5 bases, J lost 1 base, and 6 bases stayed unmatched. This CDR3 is CASSTTGAENTEAFF. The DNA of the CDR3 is TGTGCCAGCAGTACGACAGGGGCTGAGAACACTGAAGCTTTCTTT.

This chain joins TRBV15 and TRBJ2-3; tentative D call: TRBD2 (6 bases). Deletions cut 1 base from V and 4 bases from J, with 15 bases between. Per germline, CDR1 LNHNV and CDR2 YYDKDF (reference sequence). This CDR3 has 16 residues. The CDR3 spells CATSRGNSGGADTQYF. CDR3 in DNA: TGTGCCACCAGCAGAGGAAATAGCGGCGGGGCAGATACGCAGTATTTT.

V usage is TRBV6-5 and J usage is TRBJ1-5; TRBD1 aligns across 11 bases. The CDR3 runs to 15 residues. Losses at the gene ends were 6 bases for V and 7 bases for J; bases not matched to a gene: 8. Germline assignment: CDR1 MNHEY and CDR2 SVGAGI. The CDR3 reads CASSSGTGGRQPQHF. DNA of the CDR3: TGTGCCAGCAGCTCCGGGACAGGGGGTAGACAGCCCCAGCATTTT.

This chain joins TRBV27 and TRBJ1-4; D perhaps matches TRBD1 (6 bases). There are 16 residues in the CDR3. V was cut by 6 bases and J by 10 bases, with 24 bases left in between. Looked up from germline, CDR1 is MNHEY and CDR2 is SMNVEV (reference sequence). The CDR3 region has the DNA TGTGCCAGCAGCAACGGCTTCGACCGGGACACCCGAAAACTGTTTTTT. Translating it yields CASSNGFDRDTRKLFF.

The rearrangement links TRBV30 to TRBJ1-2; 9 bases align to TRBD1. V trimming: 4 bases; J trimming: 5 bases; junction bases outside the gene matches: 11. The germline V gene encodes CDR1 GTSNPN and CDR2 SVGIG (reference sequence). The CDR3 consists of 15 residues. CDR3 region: CAWTGTGIVNYGYTF. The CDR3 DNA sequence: TGTGCCTGGACCGGGACAGGGATAGTCAATTATGGCTACACCTTC.

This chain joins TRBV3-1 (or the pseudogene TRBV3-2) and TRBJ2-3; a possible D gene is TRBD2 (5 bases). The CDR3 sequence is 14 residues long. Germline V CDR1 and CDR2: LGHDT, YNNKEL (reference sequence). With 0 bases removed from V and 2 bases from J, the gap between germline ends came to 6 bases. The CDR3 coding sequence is TGTGCCAGCAGCCAAGAACTAGTCACAGATACGCAGTATTTT. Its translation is CASSQELVTDTQYF.

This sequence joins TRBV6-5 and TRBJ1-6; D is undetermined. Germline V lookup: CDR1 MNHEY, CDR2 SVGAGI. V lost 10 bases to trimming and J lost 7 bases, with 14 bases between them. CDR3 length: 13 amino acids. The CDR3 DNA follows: TGTGCCACCCGCTATAACTCAAATTCACCCCTCCACTTT. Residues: CATRYNSNSPLHF.

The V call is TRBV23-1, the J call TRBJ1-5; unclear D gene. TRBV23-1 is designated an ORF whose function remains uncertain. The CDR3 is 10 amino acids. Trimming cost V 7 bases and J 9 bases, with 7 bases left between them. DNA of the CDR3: TGCGCCAGCATCGAGTGGCCCCAGCATTTT. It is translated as CASIEWPQHF.

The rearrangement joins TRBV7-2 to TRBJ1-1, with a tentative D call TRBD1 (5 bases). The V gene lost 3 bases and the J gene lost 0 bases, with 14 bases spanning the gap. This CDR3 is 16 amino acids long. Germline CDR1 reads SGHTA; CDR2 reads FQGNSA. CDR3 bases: TGTGCCAGCAGCTTTAACCCCTCGACAGTGAACACTGAAGCTTTCTTT. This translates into CASSFNPSTVNTEAFF.

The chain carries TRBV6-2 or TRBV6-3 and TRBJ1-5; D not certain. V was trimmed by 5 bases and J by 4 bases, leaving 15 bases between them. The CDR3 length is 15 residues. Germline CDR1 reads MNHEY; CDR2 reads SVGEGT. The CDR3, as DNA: TGTGCCAGCAGTAAGCTCACCCTGGGGAATCAGCCCCAGCATTTT. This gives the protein CASSKLTLGNQPQHF.

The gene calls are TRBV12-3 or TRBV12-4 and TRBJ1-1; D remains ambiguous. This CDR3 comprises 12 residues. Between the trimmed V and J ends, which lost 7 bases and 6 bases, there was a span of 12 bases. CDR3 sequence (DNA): TGTGCCAGCAATCTATGGGGTTCTGAAGCTTTCTTT. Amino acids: CASNLWGSEAFF.

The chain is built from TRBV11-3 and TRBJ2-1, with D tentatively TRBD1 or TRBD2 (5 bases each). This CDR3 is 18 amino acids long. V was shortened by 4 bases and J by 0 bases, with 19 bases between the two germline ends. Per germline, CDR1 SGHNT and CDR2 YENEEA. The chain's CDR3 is CASSWPRGLRHSYNEQFF. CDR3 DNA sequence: TGTGCCAGCAGCTGGCCCCGGGGCCTCAGACACTCCTACAATGAGCAGTTCTTC.

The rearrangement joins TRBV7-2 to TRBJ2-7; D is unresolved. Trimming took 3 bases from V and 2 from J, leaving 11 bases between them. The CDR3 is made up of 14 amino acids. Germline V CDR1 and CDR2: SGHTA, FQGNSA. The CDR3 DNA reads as TGTGCCAGCAGCTTGAAGTCACCCCCCTACGAGCAGTACTTC. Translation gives CASSLKSPPYEQYF.

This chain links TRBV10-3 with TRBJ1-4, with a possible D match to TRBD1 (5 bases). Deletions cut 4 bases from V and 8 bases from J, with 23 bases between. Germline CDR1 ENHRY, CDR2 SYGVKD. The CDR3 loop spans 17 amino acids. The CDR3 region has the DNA TGTGCCATCAGTGGGAAGAGGCCCGGGACCGAGCGCGAAAAACTGTTTTTT. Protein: CAISGKRPGTEREKLFF.

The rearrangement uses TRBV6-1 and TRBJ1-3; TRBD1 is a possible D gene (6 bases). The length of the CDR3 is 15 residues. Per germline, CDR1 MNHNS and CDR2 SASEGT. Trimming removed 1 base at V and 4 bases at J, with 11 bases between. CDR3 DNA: TGTGCCAGCAGTGAAGTAGGGGGGCTGGGAAACACCATATATTTT. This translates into CASSEVGGLGNTIYF.

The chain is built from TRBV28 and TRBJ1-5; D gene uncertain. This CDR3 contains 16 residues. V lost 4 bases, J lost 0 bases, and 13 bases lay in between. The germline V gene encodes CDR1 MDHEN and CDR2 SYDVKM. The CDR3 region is CASSSDVGDSNQPQHF. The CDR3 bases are TGTGCCAGCAGTTCGGACGTCGGGGATAGCAATCAGCCCCAGCATTTT.

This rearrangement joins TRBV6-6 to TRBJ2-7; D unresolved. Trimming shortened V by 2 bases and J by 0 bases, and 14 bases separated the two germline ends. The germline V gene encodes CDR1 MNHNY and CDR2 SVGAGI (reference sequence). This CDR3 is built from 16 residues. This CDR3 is CASSYTGRSSSYEQYF. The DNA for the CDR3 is TGTGCCAGCAGTTACACTGGACGTTCGAGCTCCTACGAGCAGTACTTC.

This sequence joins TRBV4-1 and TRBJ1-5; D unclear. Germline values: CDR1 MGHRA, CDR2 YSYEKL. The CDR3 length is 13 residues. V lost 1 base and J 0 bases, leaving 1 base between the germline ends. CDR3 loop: CASSQGSNQPQHF. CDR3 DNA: TGCGCCAGCAGCCAAGGTAGCAATCAGCCCCAGCATTTT.

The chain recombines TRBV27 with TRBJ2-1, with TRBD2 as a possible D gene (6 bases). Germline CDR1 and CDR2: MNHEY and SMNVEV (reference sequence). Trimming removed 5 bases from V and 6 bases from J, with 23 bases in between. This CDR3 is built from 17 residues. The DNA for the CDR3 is TGTGCCAGCAGTCGAGTCATTGGATTAGCGGCTCTCAATGAGCAGTTCTTC. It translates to CASSRVIGLAALNEQFF.

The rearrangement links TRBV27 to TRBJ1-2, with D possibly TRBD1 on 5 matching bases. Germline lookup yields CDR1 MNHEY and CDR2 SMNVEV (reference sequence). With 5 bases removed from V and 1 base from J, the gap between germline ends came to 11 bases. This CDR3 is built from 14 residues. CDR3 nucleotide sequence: TGTGCCAGCAGTCGCCGGGACGGTAACTATGGCTACACCTTC. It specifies CASSRRDGNYGYTF.

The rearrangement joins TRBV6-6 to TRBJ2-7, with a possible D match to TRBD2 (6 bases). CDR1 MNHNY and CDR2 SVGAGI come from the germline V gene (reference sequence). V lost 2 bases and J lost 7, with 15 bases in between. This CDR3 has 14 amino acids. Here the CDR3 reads CASSYDGTGGEQYF. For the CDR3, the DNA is TGTGCCAGCAGTTACGACGGGACTGGGGGAGAGCAGTACTTC.

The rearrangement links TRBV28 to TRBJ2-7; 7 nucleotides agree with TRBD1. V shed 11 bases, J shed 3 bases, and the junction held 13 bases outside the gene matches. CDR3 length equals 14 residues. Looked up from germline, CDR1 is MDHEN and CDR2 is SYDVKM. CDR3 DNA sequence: TGTGCCTGCCTACTAAGACAGGGCTTCTACGAGCAGTACTTC. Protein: CACLLRQGFYEQYF.

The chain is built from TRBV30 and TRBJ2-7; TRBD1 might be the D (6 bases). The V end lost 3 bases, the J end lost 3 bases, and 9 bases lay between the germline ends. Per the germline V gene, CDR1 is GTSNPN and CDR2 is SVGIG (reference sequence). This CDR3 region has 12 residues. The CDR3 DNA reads TGTGCCTGGAGCCAGGGGTACTACGAGCAGTACTTC. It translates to CAWSQGYYEQYF.

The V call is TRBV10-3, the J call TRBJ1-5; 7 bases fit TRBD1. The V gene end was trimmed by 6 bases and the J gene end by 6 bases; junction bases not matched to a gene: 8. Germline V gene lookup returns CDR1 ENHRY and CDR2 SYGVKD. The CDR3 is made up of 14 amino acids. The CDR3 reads CAISSDREGQPQHF. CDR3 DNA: TGTGCCATCAGCTCCGACAGGGAGGGTCAGCCCCAGCATTTT.

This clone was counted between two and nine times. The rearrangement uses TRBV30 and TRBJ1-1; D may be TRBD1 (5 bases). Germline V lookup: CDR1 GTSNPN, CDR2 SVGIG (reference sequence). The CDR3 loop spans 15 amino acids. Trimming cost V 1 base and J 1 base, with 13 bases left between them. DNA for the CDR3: TGTGCCTGGAGTGCAGTCACAGGACCGAACACTGAAGCTTTCTTT. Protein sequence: CAWSAVTGPNTEAFF.

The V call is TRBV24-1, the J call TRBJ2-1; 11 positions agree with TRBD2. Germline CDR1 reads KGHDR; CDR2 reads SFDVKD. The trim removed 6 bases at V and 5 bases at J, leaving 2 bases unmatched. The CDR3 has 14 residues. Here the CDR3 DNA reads TGTGCCACCAGTAATAGCGGGAGGGACAATGAGCAGTTCTTC. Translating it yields CATSNSGRDNEQFF.